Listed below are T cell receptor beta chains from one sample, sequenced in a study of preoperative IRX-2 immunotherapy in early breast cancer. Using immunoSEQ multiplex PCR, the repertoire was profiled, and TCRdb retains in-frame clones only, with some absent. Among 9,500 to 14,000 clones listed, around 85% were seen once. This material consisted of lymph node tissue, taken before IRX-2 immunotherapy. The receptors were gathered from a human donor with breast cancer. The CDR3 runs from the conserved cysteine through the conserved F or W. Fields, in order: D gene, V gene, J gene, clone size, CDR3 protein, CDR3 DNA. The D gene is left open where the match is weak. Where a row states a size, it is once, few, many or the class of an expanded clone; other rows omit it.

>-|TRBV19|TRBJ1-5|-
CASSISGYRVDRNQPQHF
TGTGCCAGTAGTATCAGTGGGTACAGGGTGGACCGCAATCAGCCCCAGCATTTT
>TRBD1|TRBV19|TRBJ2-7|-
CASSPDRGHSYEQYF
TGTGCCAGTAGTCCCGACAGGGGGCACTCCTACGAGCAGTACTTC
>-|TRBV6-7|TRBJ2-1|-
CAISEGEGRYNEQFF
TGTGCCATCAGTGAGGGGGAGGGCCGTTACAATGAGCAGTTCTTC
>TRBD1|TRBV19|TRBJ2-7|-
CASSIQDRGHYEQYF
TGTGCCAGTAGTATTCAGGACAGGGGGCACTACGAGCAGTACTTC
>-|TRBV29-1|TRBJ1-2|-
CSVSQTGTNYGYTF
TGCAGCGTCTCCCAAACAGGGACCAACTATGGCTACACCTTC
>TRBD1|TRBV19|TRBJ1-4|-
CASRGQVPNEKLFF
TGTGCCAGTAGGGGACAGGTGCCCAATGAAAAACTGTTTTTT
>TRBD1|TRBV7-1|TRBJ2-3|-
CASSLDGTGGDTQYF
TGTGCCAGCAGCTTAGACGGGACAGGGGGAGATACGCAGTATTTT
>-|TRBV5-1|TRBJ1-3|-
CASSSGQPGNTIYF
TGCGCCAGCTCCTCCGGACAGCCTGGAAACACCATATATTTT
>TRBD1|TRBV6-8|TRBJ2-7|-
CASSRTGDRHEQYF
TGTGCCAGCAGCCGGACAGGGGATCGCCACGAGCAGTACTTC
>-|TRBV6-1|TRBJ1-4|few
CASSEGRRFYNEKLFF
TGTGCCAGCAGTGAAGGGCGGAGATTTTATAATGAAAAACTGTTTTTT
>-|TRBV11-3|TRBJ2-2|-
CASRFWTAFAGELFF
TGTGCCAGCCGTTTCTGGACAGCGTTCGCCGGGGAGCTGTTTTTT
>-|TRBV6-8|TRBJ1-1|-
CASTRGNTEAFF
TGTGCCAGCACGCGGGGCAACACTGAAGCTTTCTTT
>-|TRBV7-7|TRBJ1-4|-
CASSPPVSPGGLGKLFF
TGTGCCAGCAGCCCCCCCGTTTCGCCGGGGGGGCTGGGAAAACTGTTTTTT
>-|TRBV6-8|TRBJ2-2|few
CASSYSIRAAGTGELFF
TGTGCCAGCAGTTACTCGATACGGGCTGCGGGCACCGGGGAGCTGTTTTTT
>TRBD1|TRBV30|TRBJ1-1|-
CAWSRQGGSEAFF
TGTGCCTGGAGCCGACAGGGGGGCTCTGAAGCTTTCTTT
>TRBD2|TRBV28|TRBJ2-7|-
CASKVAGVYEQYF
TGTGCCAGTAAGGTAGCGGGAGTCTACGAGCAGTACTTC
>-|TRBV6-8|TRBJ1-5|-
CASSVYGKGNQPQHF
TGTGCCAGCAGTGTGTATGGAAAAGGCAATCAGCCCCAGCATTTT
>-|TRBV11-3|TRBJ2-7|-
CASSSQGRGREQYF
TGTGCCAGCAGCTCACAGGGTCGGGGTAGGGAGCAGTACTTC
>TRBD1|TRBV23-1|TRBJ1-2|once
CASSQGHSGQGNGYTF
TGCGCCAGCAGCCAAGGGCATTCAGGACAGGGAAATGGCTACACCTTC
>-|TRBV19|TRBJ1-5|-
CASSIDLDNNQPQHF
TGTGCCAGTAGTATAGATCTGGATAACAATCAGCCCCAGCATTTT
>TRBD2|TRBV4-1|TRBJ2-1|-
CASSQLAGANYNEQFF
TGCGCCAGCAGCCAGTTAGCGGGAGCGAACTACAATGAGCAGTTCTTC
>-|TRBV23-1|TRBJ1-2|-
CASSLSFDNYGYTF
TGCGCCAGCAGCTTATCCTTCGACAACTATGGCTACACCTTC
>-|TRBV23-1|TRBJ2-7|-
CASSPIRSPSYEQYF
TGCGCCAGCAGCCCCATCCGGTCGCCTTCCTACGAGCAGTACTTC
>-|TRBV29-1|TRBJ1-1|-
CSVGTVGLEAFF
TGCAGCGTTGGGACAGTTGGGCTTGAAGCTTTCTTT
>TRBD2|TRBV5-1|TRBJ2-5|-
CASARQAGGQETQYF
TGCGCCAGCGCTCGGCAAGCGGGGGGCCAGGAGACCCAGTACTTC
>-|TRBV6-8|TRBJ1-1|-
CASNNRVTEAFF
TGTGCCAGCAACAACAGGGTTACTGAAGCTTTCTTT
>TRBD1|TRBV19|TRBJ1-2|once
CASSNPRGDRIDYGYTF
TGTGCCAGTAGTAACCCGCGAGGGGACAGAATCGACTATGGCTACACCTTC
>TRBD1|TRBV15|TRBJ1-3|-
CATHKPGQGNTIYF
TGTGCCACCCACAAACCGGGACAGGGAAACACCATATATTTT
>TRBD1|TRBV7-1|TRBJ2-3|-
CASSPYGGQGEDTQYF
TGTGCCAGCAGCCCTTATGGGGGACAGGGCGAAGATACGCAGTATTTT
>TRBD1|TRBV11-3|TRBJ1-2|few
CASSLQRDSYGYTF
TGTGCCAGCAGCTTGCAGCGGGACAGCTATGGCTACACCTTC
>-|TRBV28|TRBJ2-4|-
CASSLWGAKNIQYF
TGTGCCAGCAGTTTGTGGGGAGCCAAAAACATTCAGTACTTC
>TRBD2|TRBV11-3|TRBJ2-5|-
CASSLGGTSEETQYF
TGTGCCAGCAGCTTAGGGGGGACTAGCGAAGAGACCCAGTACTTC
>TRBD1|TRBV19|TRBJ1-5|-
CASSYTRDRSYQPQHF
TGTGCCAGTAGTTATACCCGGGACAGAAGTTATCAGCCCCAGCATTTT
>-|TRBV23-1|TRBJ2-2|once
CASSQDTSWNTGELFF
TGCGCCAGCAGCCAAGATACTAGCTGGAACACCGGGGAGCTGTTTTTT
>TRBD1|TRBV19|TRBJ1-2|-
CASNGQGGRGYTF
TGTGCCAGTAATGGACAGGGAGGTCGTGGCTACACCTTC
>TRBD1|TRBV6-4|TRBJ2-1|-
CASTQPGQGPNEQFF
TGTGCCAGCACCCAACCGGGACAGGGGCCCAATGAGCAGTTCTTC
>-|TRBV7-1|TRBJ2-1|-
CASSLSGSGEQFF
TGTGCCAGCAGTCTATCAGGATCGGGTGAGCAGTTCTTC
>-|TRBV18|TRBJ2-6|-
CASSQNPPSTGANVLTF
TGTGCCAGCTCCCAGAACCCGCCGAGTACTGGGGCCAACGTCCTGACTTTC
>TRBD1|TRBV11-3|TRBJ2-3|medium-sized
CASSWTGGTDTQYF
TGTGCCAGCAGCTGGACAGGGGGCACAGATACGCAGTATTTT
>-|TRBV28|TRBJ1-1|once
CASTGSGTGNTEAFF
TGTGCCAGCACTGGCTCCGGGACGGGGAACACTGAAGCTTTCTTT
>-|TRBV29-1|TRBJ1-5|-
CSVAGALNQPQHF
TGCAGCGTTGCCGGGGCTCTAAATCAGCCCCAGCATTTT
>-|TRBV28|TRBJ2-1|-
CASRRRGRNEQFF
TGTGCCAGCAGGAGGAGAGGGCGCAATGAGCAGTTCTTC
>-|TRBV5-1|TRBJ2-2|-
CASSQGRNTGELFF
TGCGCCAGCAGCCAAGGACGGAACACCGGGGAGCTGTTTTTT
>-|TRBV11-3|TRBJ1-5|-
CASSDDSTHNQPQHF
TGTGCCAGCAGCGATGACAGCACACACAATCAGCCCCAGCATTTT
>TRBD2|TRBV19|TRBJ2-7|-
CASSMRESPRDEQYF
TGTGCCAGTAGTATGCGGGAGTCCCCTCGGGACGAGCAGTACTTC
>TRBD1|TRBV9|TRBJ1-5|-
CASSNTGAGGQPQHF
TGTGCCAGCAGTAACACAGGGGCGGGTGGTCAGCCCCAGCATTTT
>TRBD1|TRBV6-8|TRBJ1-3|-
CASSRGLGQGASGNTIYF
TGTGCCAGCAGTAGGGGACTGGGACAGGGGGCTTCTGGAAACACCATATATTTT
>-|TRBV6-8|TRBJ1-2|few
CASSPSGLYGYTF
TGTGCCAGCAGTCCCTCGGGGTTATATGGCTACACCTTC
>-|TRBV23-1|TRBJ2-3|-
CASSRDFADTQYF
TGCGCCAGCAGCCGGGATTTTGCAGATACGCAGTATTTT
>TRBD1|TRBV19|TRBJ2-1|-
CASRDRATHEQFF
TGTGCCAGCCGGGACAGGGCAACCCATGAGCAGTTCTTC
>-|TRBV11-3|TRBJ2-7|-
CASSLAPGEAYEQYF
TGTGCCAGCAGCTTGGCCCCCGGAGAGGCCTACGAGCAGTACTTC
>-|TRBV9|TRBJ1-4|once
CASSLMWSATNEKLFF
TGTGCCAGCAGCTTAATGTGGAGTGCAACTAATGAAAAACTGTTTTTT
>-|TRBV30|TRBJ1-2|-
CAWSVQGGYTF
TGTGCCTGGAGTGTACAGGGCGGCTACACCTTC
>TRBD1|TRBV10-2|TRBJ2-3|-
CASSPTGGNTQYF
TGCGCCAGCAGTCCCACAGGGGGCAATACGCAGTATTTT
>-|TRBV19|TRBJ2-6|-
CASSIDGGGAGANVLTF
TGTGCCAGTAGTATAGATGGTGGTGGGGCTGGGGCCAACGTCCTGACTTTC